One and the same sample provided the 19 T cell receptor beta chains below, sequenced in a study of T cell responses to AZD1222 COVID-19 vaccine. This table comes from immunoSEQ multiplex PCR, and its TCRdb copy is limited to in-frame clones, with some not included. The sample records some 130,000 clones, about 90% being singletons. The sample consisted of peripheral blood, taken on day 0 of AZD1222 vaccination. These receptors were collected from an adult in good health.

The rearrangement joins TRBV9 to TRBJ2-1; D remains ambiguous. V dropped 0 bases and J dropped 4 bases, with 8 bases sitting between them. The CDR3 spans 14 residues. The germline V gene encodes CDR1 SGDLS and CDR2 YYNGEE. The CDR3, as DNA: TGTGCCAGCAGCGTAGAAGACTTTTACAATGAGCAGTTCTTC. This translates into CASSVEDFYNEQFF.

The DNA for the CDR3 is TGTGCCAGCAGTCGGTATGGCTACACCTTC. Protein sequence: CASSRYGYTF. This chain connects TRBV28 to TRBJ1-2; D is ambiguous. In germline, CDR1 is MDHEN, CDR2 SYDVKM. V gave up 5 bases and J gave up 5 bases, with 3 bases separating them. The CDR3 extends over 10 amino acids.

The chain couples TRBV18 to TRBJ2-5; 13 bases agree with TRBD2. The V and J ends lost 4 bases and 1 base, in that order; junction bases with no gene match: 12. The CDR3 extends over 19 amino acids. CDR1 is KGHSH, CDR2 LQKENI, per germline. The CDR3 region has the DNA TGTGCCAGCTCACAGAACCTACTACTAGCGGGGGGGTCCCAAGAGACCCAGTACTTC. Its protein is CASSQNLLLAGGSQETQYF.

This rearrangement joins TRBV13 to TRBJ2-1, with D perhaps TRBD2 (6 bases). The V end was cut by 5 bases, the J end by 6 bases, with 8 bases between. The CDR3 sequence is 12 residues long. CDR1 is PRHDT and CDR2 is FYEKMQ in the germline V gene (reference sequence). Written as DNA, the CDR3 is TGTGCCAGCAGCCAGACTAGCAATGAGCAGTTCTTC. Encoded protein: CASSQTSNEQFF. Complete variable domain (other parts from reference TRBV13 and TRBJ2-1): AAGVIQSPRHLIKEKRETATLKCYPIPRHDTVYWYQQGPGQDPQFLISFYEKMQSDKGSIPDRFSAQQFSDYHSELNMSSLELGDSALYFCASSQTSNEQFFGPGTRLTVL.

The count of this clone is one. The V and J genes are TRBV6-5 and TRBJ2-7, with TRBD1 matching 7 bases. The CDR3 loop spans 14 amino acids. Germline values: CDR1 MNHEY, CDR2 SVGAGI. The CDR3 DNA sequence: TGTGCGACCCACGTGACAGGGAGCTCCTACGAGCAGTACTTC. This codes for CATHVTGSSYEQYF.

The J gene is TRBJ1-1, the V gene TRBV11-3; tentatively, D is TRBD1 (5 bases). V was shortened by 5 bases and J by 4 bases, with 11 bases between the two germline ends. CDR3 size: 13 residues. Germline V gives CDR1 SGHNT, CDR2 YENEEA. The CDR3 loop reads CASSRGEVTEAFF. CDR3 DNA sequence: TGTGCCAGCAGCAGGGGTGAGGTCACTGAAGCTTTCTTT.

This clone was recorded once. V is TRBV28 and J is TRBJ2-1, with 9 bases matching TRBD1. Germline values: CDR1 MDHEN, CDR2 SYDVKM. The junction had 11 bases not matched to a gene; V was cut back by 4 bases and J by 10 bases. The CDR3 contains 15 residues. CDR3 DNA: TGTGCCAGCAGTTCCCGGGACAGGGAAACTTGGGAGCAGTTCTTC. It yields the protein CASSSRDRETWEQFF.

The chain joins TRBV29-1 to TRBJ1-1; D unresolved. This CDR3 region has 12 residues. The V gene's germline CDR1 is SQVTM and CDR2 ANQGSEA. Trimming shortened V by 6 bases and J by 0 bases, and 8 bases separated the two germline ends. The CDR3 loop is CSVPPMNTEAFF. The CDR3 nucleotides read TGCAGCGTGCCCCCAATGAACACTGAAGCTTTCTTT.

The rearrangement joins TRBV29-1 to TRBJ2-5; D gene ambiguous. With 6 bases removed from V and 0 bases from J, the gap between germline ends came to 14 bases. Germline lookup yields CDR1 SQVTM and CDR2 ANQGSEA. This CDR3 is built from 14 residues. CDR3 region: CSVGLAVYQETQYF. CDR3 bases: TGCAGCGTCGGTCTTGCGGTGTACCAAGAGACCCAGTACTTC.

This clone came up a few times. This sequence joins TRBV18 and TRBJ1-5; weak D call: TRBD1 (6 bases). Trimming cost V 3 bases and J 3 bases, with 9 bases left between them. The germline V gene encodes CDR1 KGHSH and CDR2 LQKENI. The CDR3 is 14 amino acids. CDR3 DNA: TGTGCCAGCTCACCCCGGACAGACAATCAGCCCCAGCATTTT. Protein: CASSPRTDNQPQHF.

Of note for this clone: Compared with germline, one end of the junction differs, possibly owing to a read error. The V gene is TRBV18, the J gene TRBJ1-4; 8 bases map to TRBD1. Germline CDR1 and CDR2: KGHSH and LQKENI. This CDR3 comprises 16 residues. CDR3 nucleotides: TGTGCCAGCTCCCCACAAAACAGGGGGACTAATGAAAAACTGTTTTTT. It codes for CASSPQNRGTNEKLFF.

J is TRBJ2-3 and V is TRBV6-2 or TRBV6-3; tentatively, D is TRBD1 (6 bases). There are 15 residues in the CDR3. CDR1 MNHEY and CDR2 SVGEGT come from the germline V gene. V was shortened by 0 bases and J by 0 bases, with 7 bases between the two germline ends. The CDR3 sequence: CASSYSGASTDTQYF. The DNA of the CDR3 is TGTGCCAGCAGTTACTCGGGGGCTAGCACAGATACGCAGTATTTT.

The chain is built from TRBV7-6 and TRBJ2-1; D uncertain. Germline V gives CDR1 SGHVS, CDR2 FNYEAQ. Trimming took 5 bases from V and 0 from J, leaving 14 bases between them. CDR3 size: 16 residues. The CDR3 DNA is TGTGCCAGCAGCCCCGGCGTGCTACTCTCCTACAATGAGCAGTTCTTC. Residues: CASSPGVLLSYNEQFF.

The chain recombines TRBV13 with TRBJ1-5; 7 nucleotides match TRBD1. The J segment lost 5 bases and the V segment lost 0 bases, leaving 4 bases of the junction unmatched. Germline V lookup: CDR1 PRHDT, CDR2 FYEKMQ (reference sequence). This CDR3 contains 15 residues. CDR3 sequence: CASSLGTGSHQPQHF. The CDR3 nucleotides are TGTGCCAGCAGCTTAGGGACAGGGTCCCATCAGCCCCAGCATTTT.

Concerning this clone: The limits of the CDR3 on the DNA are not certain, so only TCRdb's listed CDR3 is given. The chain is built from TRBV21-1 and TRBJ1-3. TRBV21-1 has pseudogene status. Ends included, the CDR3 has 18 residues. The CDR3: CASTQVGYGTPPGNTIYF.

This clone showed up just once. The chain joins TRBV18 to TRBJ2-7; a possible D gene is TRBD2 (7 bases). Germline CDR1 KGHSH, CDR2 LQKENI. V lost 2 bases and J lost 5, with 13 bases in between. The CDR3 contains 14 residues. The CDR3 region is CASSPGRGLNEQYF. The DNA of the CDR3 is TGTGCCAGCTCACCAGGCAGGGGACTAAACGAGCAGTACTTC.

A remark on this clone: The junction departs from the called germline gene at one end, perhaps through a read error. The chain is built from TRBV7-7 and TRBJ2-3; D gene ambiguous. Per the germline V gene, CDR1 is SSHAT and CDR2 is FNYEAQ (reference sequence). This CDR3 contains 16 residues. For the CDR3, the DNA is TGTGCTAGCAGCTTGTCCGGGCCTACTAGCACAGATACGCAGTATTTT. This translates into CASSLSGPTSTDTQYF. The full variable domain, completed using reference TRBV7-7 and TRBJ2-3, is GAGVSQSPRYKVTKRGQDVTLRCDPISSHATLYWYQQALGQGPEFLTYFNYEAQPDKSGLPSDRFSAERPEGSISTLTIQRTEQRDSAMYRCASSLSGPTSTDTQYFGPGTRLTVL.

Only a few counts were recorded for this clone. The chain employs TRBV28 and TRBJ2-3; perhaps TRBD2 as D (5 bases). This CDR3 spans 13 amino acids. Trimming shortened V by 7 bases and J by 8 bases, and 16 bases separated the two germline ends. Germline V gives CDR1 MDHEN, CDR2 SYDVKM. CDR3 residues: CASTVYDRGTQYF. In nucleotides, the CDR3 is TGTGCCAGCACAGTTTATGACCGGGGTACGCAGTATTTT.

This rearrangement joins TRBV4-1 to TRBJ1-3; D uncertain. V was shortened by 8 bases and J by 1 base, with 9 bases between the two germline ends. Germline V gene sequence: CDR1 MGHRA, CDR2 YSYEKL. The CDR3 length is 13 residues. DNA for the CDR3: TGCGCCAGCCGGCATGGGTCTGGAAACACCATATATTTT. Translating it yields CASRHGSGNTIYF.